These 2 T cell receptor beta chains came from one sample sequenced in a study of response to subunit inactivated influenza vaccine. TCRdb passed the RT-PCR reads through MiXCR, listing each CDR3 protein once. The sample includes 540,000 or so distinct CDR3 sequences, over 10% of them seen just once. Material: PBMCs from blood, obtained more than 35 days after vaccination. The receptors originated from a man aged 45-65 years who received an inactivated influenza vaccine.

The table lists this clonotype with many counts. This chain links TRBV7-2 with TRBJ2-5; 10 bases agree with TRBD1. Germline V gene lookup returns CDR1 SGHTA and CDR2 FQGNSA. V trimming: 7 bases; J trimming: 5 bases; junction bases outside the gene matches: 10. This CDR3 is built from 15 residues. Written as DNA, the CDR3 is TGTGCCAGCACCCGGGGACAGGGGCGTAGGGAGACCCAGTACTTC. Its translation is CASTRGQGRRETQYF.

The V call is TRBV20-1, the J call TRBJ1-2; 7 positions match TRBD1. This CDR3 has 16 residues. Germline V gene sequence: CDR1 DFQATT, CDR2 SNEGSKA (reference sequence). V gave up 2 bases and J gave up 4 bases; unmatched junction bases: 13. The CDR3 region has the DNA TGCAGTGCTAGAAGGATCCTAGGGGGCGGTGGCTATGGCTACACCTTC. This sequence encodes CSARRILGGGGYGYTF.